This T cell receptor beta chain was recorded in a study of OX40 agonist ivuxolimab in advanced cancers. This CDR3 has 13 residues. CDR1 is SGHKS and CDR2 is YYEKEE in the germline V gene (reference sequence). V dropped 1 base and J dropped 0 bases, with 5 bases sitting between them. Measured with immunoSEQ multiplex PCR; TCRdb has only the in-frame clones, and not every one. The sample lists tens of thousands of clones; roughly nine tenths were seen once. The sequence was obtained from an adult with an advanced solid tumor such as melanoma, head and neck, liver or kidney cancer. The J gene is TRBJ2-7, the V gene TRBV5-5; D ambiguous. Here the sequenced sample was CD4+ or CD8+ T cells sorted from blood, taken in a trial of the OX40 agonist ivuxolimab. The CDR3 DNA reads TGTGCCAGCAGCTTGTACAACTCCTACGAGCAGTACTTC. Protein sequence: CASSLYNSYEQYF.